This is a list of T cell receptor beta chains from one sample in a study of blood T cell repertoires in COVID-19. Repertoires were generated with immunoSEQ multiplex PCR, while TCRdb's copy carries only in-frame clones and drops some. The sample holds tens of thousands of clones; 90% are singletons and the top ten take 3.1%. Sample: peripheral blood. All receptors come from a human donor in a cohort sampled during active COVID-19. The CDR3 runs from the conserved cysteine through the conserved F or W. A D gene is named only where the DNA matches it firmly. The size entry is marked missing in some rows and otherwise reads once, few, many or a size class.

DNA: TGTGCCAGCAGCCACCGCGGGTCCCACAATGAGCAGTTCTTC
CDR3: CASSHRGSHNEQFF
J: TRBJ2-1
D: -
V: TRBV13
size: -
length: 14

DNA: TGCGCCAGCAGCCAAGATCGGGGGGCAGGGCGGAAAGCTTTCTTT
CDR3: CASSQDRGAGRKAFF
J: TRBJ1-1
D: -
V: TRBV4-3
size: few
length: 15

DNA: TGTGCCAGTCTTAAAGCAGGGCTGGCGACAGATACGCAGTATTTT
CDR3: CASLKAGLATDTQYF
J: TRBJ2-3
D: -
V: TRBV19
size: once
length: 15

DNA: TGTGCCAGCAGCTGGGGCGCCGTCCTCTACAATGAGCAGTTCTTC
CDR3: CASSWGAVLYNEQFF
J: TRBJ2-1
D: -
V: TRBV5-8
size: -
length: 15

DNA: TGTGCTAGCAGCGAGACGTTGTTTGACAGGGGATTTTTGGCCGGGGAGCTGTTTTTT
CDR3: CASSETLFDRGFLAGELFF
J: TRBJ2-2
D: TRBD1
V: TRBV7-7
size: -
length: 19

DNA: TGTGCCAGCAGTTTGTCTTCAGGGTTTGGCTCCTACGAGCAGTACTTC
CDR3: CASSLSSGFGSYEQYF
J: TRBJ2-7
D: -
V: TRBV28
size: -
length: 16

DNA: TGTGCCAGCAGCCCCATTGGGGCCCTTAGCACAGATACGCAGTATTTT
CDR3: CASSPIGALSTDTQYF
J: TRBJ2-3
D: -
V: TRBV3-1/TRBV3-2
size: -
length: 16

DNA: TGTGCCACCGCCCGGGGCAGGGGTTTGGGGAACACTGAAGCTTTCTTT
CDR3: CATARGRGLGNTEAFF
J: TRBJ1-1
D: -
V: TRBV15
size: -
length: 16

DNA: TGTGCCAGCAGAACCGGGACTGTTAAAGAGACCCAGTACTTC
CDR3: CASRTGTVKETQYF
J: TRBJ2-5
D: -
V: TRBV2
size: -
length: 14

DNA: TGTGCCAGTAGTTATTCAGCGGCAGCAAAAGAGACCCAGTACTTC
CDR3: CASSYSAAAKETQYF
J: TRBJ2-5
D: -
V: TRBV19
size: -
length: 15

DNA: TGTGCCTGCAGACAGGGAAGAGGGAATGGCTACACCTTC
CDR3: CACRQGRGNGYTF
J: TRBJ1-2
D: TRBD1
V: TRBV19
size: -
length: 13

DNA: TGTGCCTGGAGTAGGGGGGGCTGGCAGCCCCAGCATTTT
CDR3: CAWSRGGWQPQHF
J: TRBJ1-5
D: -
V: TRBV30
size: -
length: 13

DNA: TGTGCCAGCAGAGTAGGCGGGAGGCCAACTTCGAGCTCCTACAATGAGCAGTTCTTC
CDR3: CASRVGGRPTSSSYNEQFF
J: TRBJ2-1
D: TRBD2
V: TRBV9
size: -
length: 19

DNA: TGTGCCAGCAACCGACAGGGCATTAGCTCTGGGGCCAACGTCCTGACTTTC
CDR3: CASNRQGISSGANVLTF
J: TRBJ2-6
D: TRBD1
V: TRBV2
size: -
length: 17

DNA: TGTGCCAGCAGGGTCGTGGGGACAGGGAAGAACTATGGCTACACCTTC
CDR3: CASRVVGTGKNYGYTF
J: TRBJ1-2
D: TRBD1
V: TRBV5-4
size: -
length: 16

DNA: TGCAGTGCTAGTCCCCCGGGGGAGTATACTGAAGCTTTCTTT
CDR3: CSASPPGEYTEAFF
J: TRBJ1-1
D: -
V: TRBV20-1
size: once
length: 14

DNA: TGTGCCAGCACGCGGGCCCGGATGCAGTACTTC
CDR3: CASTRARMQYF
J: TRBJ2-5
D: -
V: TRBV28
size: -
length: 11

DNA: TGTGCCAGCAGCCAAACGGTTTTAAGGCGGAGCTCCTACAATGAGCAGTTCTTC
CDR3: CASSQTVLRRSSYNEQFF
J: TRBJ2-1
D: -
V: TRBV3-1/TRBV3-2
size: -
length: 18

DNA: TGTGCCATCAGTGCTTCAGGCCACGGCGATCTCGGAAACACCATATATTTT
CDR3: CAISASGHGDLGNTIYF
J: TRBJ1-3
D: -
V: TRBV10-3
size: -
length: 17

DNA: TGCGCCAGCAGCTTGATGAGCGGGAGGGCCGAAAATGAGCAGTTCTTC
CDR3: CASSLMSGRAENEQFF
J: TRBJ2-1
D: TRBD2
V: TRBV5-1
size: -
length: 16

DNA: TGTGCCAGCAGCGACGAACTTCATGCCCTAGGCACAGATACGCAGTATTTT
CDR3: CASSDELHALGTDTQYF
J: TRBJ2-3
D: -
V: TRBV9
size: -
length: 17

DNA: TGTGCCAGCAGGAACCGTTTTTTTGGGAGTACAGATACGCAGTATTTT
CDR3: CASRNRFFGSTDTQYF
J: TRBJ2-3
D: -
V: TRBV6-6
size: -
length: 16